One and the same sample provided the 28 T cell receptor beta chains below, sequenced in a study of naive and memory T cell subsets. Two oligonucleotides, mixed equimolar, formed the beta constant-region primer covering TRBC1 and TRBC2. Nested alpha and beta constant-region primers with the SP2 primer drove four PCR rounds on ligated cDNA. TCRdb re-called the UMI-ligation and nested PCR reads with MiXCR, one entry per CDR3 protein. The table includes under 25,000 distinct CDR3 sequences, 7% to 10% detected once. The specimen sequenced was central memory CD8+ T cells from blood. These receptors all come from a human donor in good health.

On this clonotype: A much larger clone differs by one base, so this may be a read error. This chain uses TRBV13 with TRBJ2-3; the D gene is possibly TRBD1 (6 bases). This CDR3 contains 14 residues. Germline V gene lookup returns CDR1 PRHDT and CDR2 FYEKMQ (reference sequence). CDR3 sequence reads: CASKGEPRTDTHYF. CDR3 nucleotide sequence: TGTGCCAGCAAGGGGGAGCCGCGCACAGATACGCATTATTTT.

The table lists this clonotype with many counts. V usage is TRBV7-8 and J usage is TRBJ2-6; D ambiguous. Germline V lookup: CDR1 SGHVS, CDR2 FQNEAQ. The V and J ends lost 4 bases and 0 bases respectively, with 7 bases between them. This CDR3 comprises 15 residues. This CDR3 reads CASSWVASGANVLTF. CDR3 nucleotides: TGTGCCAGCAGCTGGGTAGCCTCTGGGGCCAACGTCCTGACTTTC.

The sample holds a few counts of this clonotype. This chain uses TRBV4-1 with TRBJ2-1, with a tentative D call TRBD2 (6 bases). This CDR3 contains 15 residues. The V gene's germline CDR1 is MGHRA and CDR2 YSYEKL. The ends were cut back, 3 bases at V and 6 bases at J, with 15 bases in the middle. CDR3 sequence: CASSHAGRGSNEQFF. The CDR3 DNA sequence: TGCGCCAGCAGCCACGCCGGCCGGGGGTCCAATGAGCAGTTCTTC.

This clonotype has just a few counts. The chain employs TRBV9 and TRBJ2-2; tentatively, D is TRBD1 or TRBD2 (5 bases each). Trimming took off 4 bases at V and 1 base at J, with 11 bases between the two ends. CDR1 and CDR2 from the germline V gene are SGDLS and YYNGEE. CDR3 length: 15 amino acids. CDR3 amino acids: CASSFGDQNTGELFF. The CDR3 coding sequence is TGTGCCAGCAGCTTTGGGGACCAGAACACCGGGGAGCTGTTTTTT. Full variable domain (rest looked up from reference TRBV9 and TRBJ2-2): DSGVTQTPKHLITATGQRVTLRCSPRSGDLSVYWYQQSLDQGLQFLIQYYNGEERAKGNILERFSAQQFPDLHSELNLSSLELGDSALYFCASSFGDQNTGELFFGEGSRLTVL.

This clonotype was observed a handful of times. The J gene is TRBJ1-6, the V gene TRBV9; D ambiguous. The germline CDR1 and CDR2 sequences are SGDLS and YYNGEE. The V end lost 4 bases, the J end lost 8 bases, and 10 bases lay between the germline ends. This CDR3 comprises 13 residues. CDR3 amino acids: CASSRPPDSPLHF. CDR3 coding DNA: TGTGCCAGCAGCCGCCCGCCTGATTCACCCCTCCACTTT.

This clonotype was picked up a small number of times. V gene TRBV4-3 combines with J gene TRBJ2-1; TRBD2 matches 9 bases. The CDR3 contains 15 residues. Trimming at V came to 4 bases and at J to 4 bases, leaving 5 bases not matched to a gene. The germline V gene encodes CDR1 LGHNA and CDR2 YSLEER. The CDR3 loop reads CASSPGLAAYNEQFF. CDR3 DNA: TGCGCCAGCAGCCCGGGACTAGCAGCGTACAATGAGCAGTTCTTC.

The CDR3 DNA is TGTGCCAGCAGTTTAGAGGTCGGCACAGATACGCAGTATTTT. This gives the protein CASSLEVGTDTQYF. V usage is TRBV12-3 or TRBV12-4 and J usage is TRBJ2-3, with D hard to call. The CDR3 contains 14 residues. V gave up 1 base and J gave up 1 base, with 6 bases separating them.

This clonotype was picked up a small number of times. This chain joins TRBV12-3 or TRBV12-4 and TRBJ1-2; 10 bases align to TRBD1. With V trimmed by 3 bases and J by 8 bases, 6 bases remained unmatched. This CDR3 is 14 amino acids long. This chain's CDR3 is CASSFETGGRGYTF. In DNA, the CDR3 is TGTGCCAGCAGTTTTGAGACAGGGGGCAGGGGCTACACCTTC.

This clonotype is medium-sized. This rearrangement joins TRBV10-3 to TRBJ2-1; no definite D call. The CDR3 length is 14 residues. The V gene's germline CDR1 is ENHRY and CDR2 SYGVKD. Trimming took 8 bases from V and 2 from J, leaving 13 bases between them. The DNA for the CDR3 is TGTGCCATCGGGAATGGGAAGCCCTACAATGAGCAGTTCTTC. Translated: CAIGNGKPYNEQFF.

The chain links TRBV30 to TRBJ1-5; D ambiguous. V lost 0 bases, J lost 3 bases, and 6 bases lay in between. This CDR3 comprises 13 residues. Germline CDR1 reads GTSNPN; CDR2 reads SVGIG (reference sequence). CDR3 nucleotide sequence: TGTGCCTGGAGTGTGGCAGACAATCAGCCCCAGCATTTT. Residues: CAWSVADNQPQHF.

V gene TRBV9 combines with J gene TRBJ2-3; D is unresolved. V lost 0 bases and J lost 4, with 9 bases in between. This CDR3 has 14 amino acids. Germline V gene sequence: CDR1 SGDLS, CDR2 YYNGEE. The chain's CDR3 is CASSVEVAADTQYF. For the CDR3, the DNA is TGTGCCAGCAGCGTAGAGGTAGCCGCAGATACGCAGTATTTT.

This rearrangement joins TRBV13 to TRBJ2-7, with D unclear. The CDR3 loop spans 11 amino acids. Trimming removed 5 bases at V and 4 bases at J, with 6 bases between. CDR1 and CDR2 (germline): PRHDT, FYEKMQ (reference sequence). The CDR3 nucleotides read TGTGCCAGCAGCCGTATATACGAGCAGTACTTC. Its protein is CASSRIYEQYF. Variable domain in full (rest from reference TRBV13 and TRBJ2-7): AAGVIQSPRHLIKEKRETATLKCYPIPRHDTVYWYQQGPGQDPQFLISFYEKMQSDKGSIPDRFSAQQFSDYHSELNMSSLELGDSALYFCASSRIYEQYFGPGTRLTVT.

The rearrangement joins TRBV15 to TRBJ2-7, with 8 nucleotides matching TRBD2. The CDR3 length is 16 residues. Germline lookup yields CDR1 LNHNV and CDR2 YYDKDF (reference sequence). The J segment lost 2 bases and the V segment lost 3 bases, leaving 9 bases of the junction unmatched. In nucleotides, the CDR3 is TGTGCCACCAGCAGGGGAAGCGGGAGTGAAACCTACGAGCAGTACTTC. As protein: CATSRGSGSETYEQYF.

This clonotype was observed a handful of times. V gene TRBV28 combines with J gene TRBJ2-1; D is undetermined. From germline, CDR1 is MDHEN and CDR2 SYDVKM. The CDR3 length is 13 residues. V shed 8 bases and J shed 6 bases, with 14 bases lying between them. In nucleotides, the CDR3 is TGTGCCAGCCGCGCTAGTCACCTCAATGAGCAGTTCTTC. It is translated as CASRASHLNEQFF.

The chain's CDR3 is CASTSLSTDTQYF. As DNA, the CDR3 is TGTGCCAGCACATCATTGAGCACAGATACGCAGTATTTT. This sequence joins TRBV6-6 and TRBJ2-3; no reliable D call. Germline CDR1 MNHNY, CDR2 SVGAGI (reference sequence). V lost 7 bases to trimming and J lost 0 bases, with 8 bases between them. This CDR3 comprises 13 residues.

The table lists this clonotype with a few counts. The chain has TRBV15 and TRBJ2-7, with D unresolved. V was pared by 0 bases and J by 5 bases, with 5 bases between. The CDR3 contains 12 residues. Germline V gives CDR1 LNHNV, CDR2 YYDKDF (reference sequence). The CDR3 here is CATSRDFDEQYF. DNA for the CDR3: TGTGCCACCAGCAGAGATTTCGACGAGCAGTACTTC.

This rearrangement joins TRBV28 to TRBJ2-1; D is unresolved. The CDR3 is 14 residues long. V was cut by 7 bases and J by 0 bases, with 10 bases left in between. The germline gives CDR1 MDHEN, CDR2 SYDVKM. The CDR3 sequence: CASMDGSSYNEQFF. As DNA, the CDR3 is TGTGCCAGCATGGACGGTAGCTCCTACAATGAGCAGTTCTTC.

This clonotype has at least ten counts. The V and J genes are TRBV9 and TRBJ2-5; D possibly corresponds to TRBD1 (6 bases). V shed 3 bases and J shed 5 bases, with 17 bases lying between them. CDR3 length: 15 residues. Germline loops: CDR1 SGDLS, CDR2 YYNGEE. CDR3 amino acids: CASSAGQWIGETQYF. DNA for the CDR3: TGTGCCAGCAGCGCCGGACAGTGGATTGGCGAGACCCAGTACTTC. Variable domain in full (rest from reference TRBV9 and TRBJ2-5): DSGVTQTPKHLITATGQRVTLRCSPRSGDLSVYWYQQSLDQGLQFLIQYYNGEERAKGNILERFSAQQFPDLHSELNLSSLELGDSALYFCASSAGQWIGETQYFGPGTRLLVL.

This clonotype was detected ten times or more. The rearrangement joins TRBV6-4 to TRBJ2-6; D is undetermined. V shed 2 bases and J shed 0 bases, with 8 bases lying between them. This CDR3 comprises 16 residues. CDR1 and CDR2 (germline): MRHNA, SNTAGT. In DNA form, the CDR3 reads TGTGCCAGCAGTGACGAACAGAGCTCTGGGGCCAACGTCCTGACTTTC. Its translation is CASSDEQSSGANVLTF.

This clonotype was counted a few times. The chain is built from TRBV29-1 and TRBJ2-5, with D unclear. CDR1 SQVTM and CDR2 ANQGSEA come from the germline V gene. Trimming removed 7 bases at V and 5 bases at J, with 14 bases between. CDR3 size: 12 residues. As DNA, the CDR3 is TGCAGCGAGTCACACATAGGGGAGACCCAGTACTTC. Translation gives CSESHIGETQYF.

V gene TRBV5-1 combines with J gene TRBJ2-7; D may be TRBD2 (7 bases). The CDR3 has 15 residues. Trimming took off 4 bases at V and 5 bases at J, with 19 bases between the two ends. From germline, CDR1 is SGHRS and CDR2 YFSETQ. CDR3 DNA: TGCGCCAGCAGCCTCACACCTTCGGGGGGCGACGAGCAGTACTTC. Translation: CASSLTPSGGDEQYF.

The chain joins TRBV2 to TRBJ2-7; 7 positions agree with TRBD1. J was trimmed by 9 bases and V by 2 bases; bases with no gene match: 10. The germline gives CDR1 SNHLY, CDR2 FYNNEI. This CDR3 is built from 14 residues. The CDR3 spells CASSERTTWTGQYF. CDR3 DNA sequence: TGTGCCAGCAGTGAACGGACCACCTGGACAGGGCAGTACTTC.

The chain joins TRBV6-1 to TRBJ1-4; 10 nucleotides match TRBD1. Germline V gene data show CDR1 as MNHNS and CDR2 as SASEGT. The CDR3 length is 17 residues. The V gene end was trimmed by 4 bases and the J gene end by 3 bases; junction bases not matched to a gene: 8. This CDR3 reads CASSGAAGTGANEKLFF. The DNA of the CDR3 is TGTGCCAGCAGTGGAGCGGCGGGGACAGGGGCTAATGAAAAACTGTTTTTT.

V gene TRBV4-1 combines with J gene TRBJ2-7; no reliable D call. Germline CDR1 reads MGHRA; CDR2 reads YSYEKL. Trimming shortened V by 4 bases and J by 3 bases, and 10 bases separated the two germline ends. CDR3 size: 13 residues. In DNA, the CDR3 is TGCGCCAGCAGCCGGAACACAGACTACGAGCAGTACTTC. Translation: CASSRNTDYEQYF.

The table lists this clonotype with many counts. The rearrangement links TRBV30 to TRBJ2-7; the D gene is possibly TRBD1 (6 bases). Germline V gives CDR1 GTSNPN, CDR2 SVGIG (reference sequence). V shed 4 bases and J shed 0 bases, with 10 bases lying between them. This CDR3 comprises 13 residues. The CDR3 DNA reads TGTGCCTGGAACGACAGGCTCTCCTACGAGCAGTACTTC. Its translation: CAWNDRLSYEQYF.

In its sample, this clonotype ranks as medium-sized. V gene TRBV29-1 combines with J gene TRBJ2-7, with D maybe TRBD1 (6 bases). The length of the CDR3 is 12 residues. V gave up 7 bases and J gave up 0 bases, with 10 bases separating them. Per the germline V gene, CDR1 is SQVTM and CDR2 is ANQGSEA. Here the CDR3 reads CSAQDSSYEQYF. CDR3 coding DNA: TGCAGCGCACAGGACAGCTCCTACGAGCAGTACTTC.

As to this clonotype: This may be a read error: a much more frequent sequence differs by one nucleotide. Since no conserved phenylalanine or tryptophan closes the CDR3, a read error is the likely cause. The CDR3 DNA sequence: TGTGCCAGCAGCGTAGCTAAAGGGAATATTGAGCAGTTCTCC. It codes for CASSVAKGNIEQFS. V gene TRBV9 combines with J gene TRBJ2-1; D call uncertain. The V gene's germline CDR1 is SGDLS and CDR2 YYNGEE. Trimming shortened V by 0 bases and J by 9 bases, and 13 bases separated the two germline ends. CDR3 size: 14 residues.

This clonotype was seen repeatedly, ten times or more. The V gene is TRBV6-6, the J gene TRBJ1-1; D might be TRBD1 (5 bases). CDR3 length: 12 amino acids. Trimming removed 6 bases at V and 11 bases at J, with 16 bases between. CDR1 is MNHNY, CDR2 SVGAGI, per germline (reference sequence). The CDR3 sequence is CASRHRQGRAFF. Here the CDR3 DNA reads TGTGCCAGCAGACACCGCCAGGGTAGGGCTTTCTTT.